Below, 8 T cell receptor beta chains from the same sample are listed, as sequenced in a study of blood T cell repertoires in COVID-19. Profiled with immunoSEQ multiplex PCR; TCRdb holds only in-frame clones, not every one. Here the sample spans a few hundred thousand clones, roughly 85% being singletons. What was sequenced was peripheral blood. The source is a man aged 45-65 years who had recovered from COVID-19.

The V gene is TRBV5-1, the J gene TRBJ2-7; the D is unclear. Germline values: CDR1 SGHRS, CDR2 YFSETQ. The CDR3 runs to 13 residues. Trimming took off 0 bases at V and 6 bases at J, with 10 bases between the two ends. The CDR3 sequence: CASSLVPPGEQYF. The DNA of the CDR3 is TGCGCCAGCAGCTTGGTACCGCCCGGCGAGCAGTACTTC.

This clone was recorded a few times. The chain links TRBV24-1 to TRBJ2-1; 7 bases line up with TRBD2. Losses at the gene ends were 2 bases for V and 0 bases for J; bases not matched to a gene: 3. The CDR3 covers 16 residues. CDR1 KGHDR and CDR2 SFDVKD come from the germline V gene. The CDR3 DNA reads as TGTGCCACCAGTGATTATCGCGGGGGCTCCTACAATGAGCAGTTCTTC. Its protein product is CATSDYRGGSYNEQFF.

This clone was seen only a few times. V gene TRBV27 combines with J gene TRBJ2-6; D possibly corresponds to TRBD2 (6 bases). V was trimmed by 5 bases and J by 0 bases, leaving 8 bases between them. The germline V gene has CDR1 MNHEY and CDR2 SMNVEV (reference sequence). The CDR3 is made up of 15 amino acids. The CDR3 here is CASSRGSSGANVLTF. CDR3 DNA sequence: TGTGCCAGCAGTCGGGGGAGCTCTGGGGCCAACGTCCTGACTTTC. Based on the CDR3 plus reference TRBV27 and TRBJ2-6, the full variable domain is EAQVTQNPRYLITVTGKKLTVTCSQNMNHEYMSWYRQDPGLGLRQIYYSMNVEVTDKGDVPEGYKVSRKEKRNFPLILESPSPNQTSLYFCASSRGSSGANVLTFGAGSRLTVL.

J is TRBJ2-7 and V is TRBV15; no clear D. V lost 0 bases, J lost 6 bases, and 6 bases lay in between. The CDR3 has 12 amino acids. Germline CDR1 LNHNV, CDR2 YYDKDF (reference sequence). This CDR3 reads CATSRDHGEQYF. CDR3 bases: TGTGCCACCAGCAGAGATCACGGCGAGCAGTACTTC.

V is TRBV6-5 and J is TRBJ2-1, with TRBD2 identical over 10 bases. V shed 6 bases and J 9 bases; nucleotides not matched to a gene: 5. Germline CDR1 and CDR2: MNHEY and SVGAGI. The CDR3 loop spans 13 amino acids. CDR3 protein: CASRRTSGTEQFF. Here the CDR3 DNA reads TGTGCCAGCAGACGGACTAGCGGAACTGAGCAGTTCTTC.

The chain links TRBV28 to TRBJ2-7, with 11 bases lining up with TRBD2. CDR3 length equals 15 residues. With V trimmed by 6 bases and J by 2 bases, 6 bases remained unmatched. Germline V gives CDR1 MDHEN, CDR2 SYDVKM. CDR3 region: CASRGGLAEAYEQYF. As DNA, the CDR3 is TGTGCCAGCAGGGGGGGACTAGCGGAGGCCTACGAGCAGTACTTC.

V and J are TRBV30 and TRBJ2-2, with 8 bases that match TRBD2. Germline V gene lookup returns CDR1 GTSNPN and CDR2 SVGIG (reference sequence). J gave up 5 bases and V 5 bases, and 7 bases lay outside the gene matches. This CDR3 contains 14 residues. The CDR3 DNA reads as TGTGCCTGGGACGGACTAGCTTTGACCGGGGAGCTGTTTTTT. It translates to CAWDGLALTGELFF.

The chain links TRBV3-1 (or the pseudogene TRBV3-2) to TRBJ2-2; 14 bases fit TRBD2. V gave up 0 bases and J gave up 4 bases; unmatched junction bases: 13. The V gene's germline CDR1 is LGHDT and CDR2 YNNKEL (reference sequence). This CDR3 contains 21 residues. The CDR3 spells CASSQERFWTSGRKVTGELFF. CDR3 nucleotides: TGTGCCAGCAGCCAAGAGCGGTTTTGGACTAGCGGGAGGAAGGTCACCGGGGAGCTGTTTTTT.